These T cell receptor beta chains were read from a single sample in a study of CD8+ T cells in alopecia areata. Data came from immunoSEQ multiplex PCR; TCRdb stores just in-frame clones and leaves some out. The sample records over 200,000 clones, over 60% being singletons. The material sequenced was CD4+ T cells sorted from blood, taken at week 4, from a patient treated with tofacitinib. Receptor source: a human donor with alopecia areata. Both conserved end residues are part of each CDR3. D genes are given only for firm matches. Some rows have no size entry. The others give once, few or many, or a class for an expanded clone.

V gene	D gene	clone size	J gene	CDR3 protein	CDR3 DNA
TRBV27	NA	NA	TRBJ1-6	CASTEWGSGSPLHF	TGTGCCAGCACCGAATGGGGCTCGGGATCACCCCTCCACTTT
TRBV7-2	NA	NA	TRBJ2-7	CASSRKEGAYEQYF	TGTGCCAGCAGTCGAAAAGAGGGTGCCTACGAGCAGTACTTC
TRBV7-8	NA	NA	TRBJ2-5	CASSFGSGLFETQYF	TGTGCCAGCAGCTTTGGATCGGGACTTTTCGAGACCCAGTACTTC
TRBV7-8	NA	NA	TRBJ2-1	CASSLRTPNPGSGYNEQFF	TGTGCCAGCAGCTTAAGGACCCCGAATCCGGGGAGCGGTTACAATGAGCAGTTCTTC
TRBV7-2	TRBD2	NA	TRBJ2-5	CASSFSGGSIGETQYF	TGTGCCAGCAGCTTTAGCGGGGGATCAATTGGGGAGACCCAGTACTTC
TRBV6-1	NA	NA	TRBJ1-4	CASRPWTDLNEKLFF	TGTGCCAGCAGACCTTGGACAGATTTGAATGAAAAACTGTTTTTT
TRBV29-1	NA	few	TRBJ2-7	CSGLVDSYEQYF	TGCAGCGGGTTGGTAGACTCCTACGAGCAGTACTTC
TRBV7-9	NA	few	TRBJ1-6	CASSVRDGNSPLHF	TGTGCCAGCAGCGTCCGGGACGGGAATTCACCCCTCCACTTT
TRBV25-1	TRBD1	NA	TRBJ1-4	CASSDWTGRGEKLFF	TGTGCCAGCAGTGACTGGACAGGGAGGGGGGAAAAACTGTTTTTT
TRBV2	TRBD2	NA	TRBJ2-5	CASRRGTSGVIQETQYF	TGTGCCAGCAGGCGCGGGACTAGCGGGGTTATACAAGAGACCCAGTACTTC
TRBV30	TRBD1	NA	TRBJ1-1	CAWSAQGGTEAFF	TGTGCCTGGAGTGCGCAGGGGGGCACTGAAGCTTTCTTT
TRBV30	NA	NA	TRBJ1-5	CAWSQGRGPQHF	TGTGCCTGGTCGCAGGGCCGGGGGCCCCAGCATTTT
TRBV4-3	NA	NA	TRBJ1-4	CASSHKTQNEKLFF	TGCGCCAGCAGCCACAAGACACAGAATGAAAAACTGTTTTTT
TRBV7-9	NA	NA	TRBJ2-6	CASSSTSSGANVLTF	TGTGCCAGCAGCTCCACAAGCTCTGGGGCCAACGTCCTGACTTTC
TRBV29-1	NA	few	TRBJ2-5	CSVEVQRRETQYF	TGCAGCGTTGAAGTACAGCGTCGGGAGACCCAGTACTTC
TRBV15	NA	NA	TRBJ2-1	CATSTLNNEQFF	TGTGCCACCAGCACCTTAAACAATGAGCAGTTCTTC
TRBV4-3	NA	NA	TRBJ2-1	CASSQDRREQFF	TGCGCCAGCAGCCAAGATAGGCGGGAGCAGTTCTTC
TRBV29-1	TRBD1	few	TRBJ1-2	CSARQGGSNYGYTF	TGCAGCGCCCGGCAGGGGGGCTCTAACTATGGCTACACCTTC
TRBV25-1	NA	NA	TRBJ1-1	CASTREVDPEAFF	TGTGCCAGCACCAGAGAAGTCGACCCTGAAGCTTTCTTT
TRBV5-1	NA	NA	TRBJ1-5	CASSLVGTDMDSNQPQHF	TGCGCCAGCAGCTTGGTGGGGACGGACATGGATAGCAATCAGCCCCAGCATTTT
TRBV5-4	TRBD1	NA	TRBJ1-2	CASSLDREYGYTF	TGTGCCAGCAGCCTCGACAGGGAGTATGGCTACACCTTC
TRBV2	TRBD1	NA	TRBJ2-7	CASLGQGNYEQYF	TGTGCCAGCCTAGGACAGGGAAATTACGAGCAGTACTTC